The clone carrying this T cell receptor (beta chain) was recorded a few times. Its antigen is unidentified. This entry belongs to a study of CD8 T cells in ankylosing spondylitis. The study's findings and limits: Ankylosing spondylitis blood appeared to be characterized by a TCR beta motif of several highly homologous variants. Matched ankylosing spondylitis synovial fluid reportedly contained a significantly enriched population of disease-linked clones.

Germline V gene data show CDR1 as DFQATT and CDR2 as SNEGSKA (reference sequence). The CDR3 is 13 residues long. Trimming removed 4 bases at V and 2 bases at J, with 12 bases between. Via MiXCR, TCRdb re-called the 5' RACE reads, giving one row per CDR3 protein. The sample has around 770,000 distinct CDR3 sequences; around 17% are singletons. The TCR comes from a male donor with ankylosing spondylitis. The chain links TRBV20-1 to TRBJ2-7; D may be TRBD1 (5 bases). The sequencing input was blood, either unsorted or a sorted T cell fraction (not recorded which). The CDR3 is CSATLQDTYEQYF. The CDR3 bases are TGCAGTGCTACCTTACAGGACACCTACGAGCAGTACTTC.